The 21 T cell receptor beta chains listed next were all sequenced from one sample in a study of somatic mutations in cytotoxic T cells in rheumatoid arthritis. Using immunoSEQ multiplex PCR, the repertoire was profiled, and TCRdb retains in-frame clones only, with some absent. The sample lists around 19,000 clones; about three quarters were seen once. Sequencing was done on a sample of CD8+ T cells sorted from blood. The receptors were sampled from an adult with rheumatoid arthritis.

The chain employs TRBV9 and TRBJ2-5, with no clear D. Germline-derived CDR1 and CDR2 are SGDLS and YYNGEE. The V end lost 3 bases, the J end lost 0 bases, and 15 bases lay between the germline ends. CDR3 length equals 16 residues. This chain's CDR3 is CASSATSTEYQETQYF. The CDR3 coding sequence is TGTGCCAGCAGCGCTACATCGACTGAGTACCAAGAGACCCAGTACTTC.

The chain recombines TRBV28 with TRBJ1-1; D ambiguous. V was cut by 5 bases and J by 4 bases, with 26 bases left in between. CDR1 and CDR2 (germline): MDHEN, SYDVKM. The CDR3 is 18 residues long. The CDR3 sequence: CASSDGVVSGIWSTEAFF. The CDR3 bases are TGTGCCAGCAGTGATGGGGTGGTCTCCGGAATTTGGAGCACTGAAGCTTTCTTT. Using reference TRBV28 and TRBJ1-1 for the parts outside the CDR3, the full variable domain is DVKVTQSSRYLVKRTGEKVFLECVQDMDHENMFWYRQDPGLGLRLIYFSYDVKMKEKGDIPEGYSVSREKKERFSLILESASTNQTSMYLCASSDGVVSGIWSTEAFFGQGTRLTVV.

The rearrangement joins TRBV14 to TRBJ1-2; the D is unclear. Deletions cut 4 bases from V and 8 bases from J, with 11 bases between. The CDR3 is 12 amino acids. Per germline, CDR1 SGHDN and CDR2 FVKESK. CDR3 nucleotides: TGTGCCAGCAGCCCCACCGGGTACGGCTACACCTTC. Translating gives CASSPTGYGYTF.

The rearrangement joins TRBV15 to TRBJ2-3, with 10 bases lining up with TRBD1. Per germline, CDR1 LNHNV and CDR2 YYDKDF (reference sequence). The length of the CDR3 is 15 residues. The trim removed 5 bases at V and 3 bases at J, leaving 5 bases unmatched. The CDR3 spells CATSRPGQGTDTQYF. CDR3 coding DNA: TGTGCCACCAGCCGTCCGGGACAGGGGACAGATACGCAGTATTTT.

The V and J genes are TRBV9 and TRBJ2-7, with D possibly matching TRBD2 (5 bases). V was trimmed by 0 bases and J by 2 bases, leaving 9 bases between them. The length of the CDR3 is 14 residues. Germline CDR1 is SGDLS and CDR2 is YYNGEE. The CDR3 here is CASSVERPPYEQYF. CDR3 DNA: TGTGCCAGCAGCGTAGAGCGGCCTCCCTACGAGCAGTACTTC.

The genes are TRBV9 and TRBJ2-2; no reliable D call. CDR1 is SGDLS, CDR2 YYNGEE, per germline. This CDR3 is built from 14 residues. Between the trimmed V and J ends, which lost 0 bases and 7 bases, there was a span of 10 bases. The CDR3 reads CASSVAGFGGELFF. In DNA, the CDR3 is TGTGCCAGCAGCGTAGCCGGATTCGGCGGGGAGCTGTTTTTT.

The DNA for the CDR3 is TGTGCCAGCAGAGGCCAGACAGGGGACGCGGATACGCAGTATTTT. Amino acids: CASRGQTGDADTQYF. The chain joins TRBV6-1 to TRBJ2-3; TRBD1 matches 8 bases. The CDR3 spans 15 residues. Germline assignment: CDR1 MNHNS and CDR2 SASEGT. Unmatched junction bases numbered 11, after V lost 6 bases and J lost 6 bases.

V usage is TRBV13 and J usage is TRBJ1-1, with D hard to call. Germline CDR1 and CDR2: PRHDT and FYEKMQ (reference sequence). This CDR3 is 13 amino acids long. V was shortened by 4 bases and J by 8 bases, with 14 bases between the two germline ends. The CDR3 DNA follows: TGTGCCAGCAGCTCACAAACGAGGGCAGAAGCTTTCTTT. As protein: CASSSQTRAEAFF.

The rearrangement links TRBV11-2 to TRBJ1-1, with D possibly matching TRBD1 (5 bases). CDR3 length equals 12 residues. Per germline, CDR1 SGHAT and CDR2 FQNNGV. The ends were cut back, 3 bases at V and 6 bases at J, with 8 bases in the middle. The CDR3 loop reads CASSFPGPEAFF. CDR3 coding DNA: TGTGCCAGCAGCTTTCCGGGGCCTGAAGCTTTCTTT.

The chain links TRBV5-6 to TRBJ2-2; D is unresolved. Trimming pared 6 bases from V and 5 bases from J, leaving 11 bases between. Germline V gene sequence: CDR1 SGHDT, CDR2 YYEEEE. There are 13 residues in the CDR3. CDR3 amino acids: CASTLLYTGELFF. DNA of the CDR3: TGTGCCAGCACCCTTTTGTATACCGGGGAGCTGTTTTTT.

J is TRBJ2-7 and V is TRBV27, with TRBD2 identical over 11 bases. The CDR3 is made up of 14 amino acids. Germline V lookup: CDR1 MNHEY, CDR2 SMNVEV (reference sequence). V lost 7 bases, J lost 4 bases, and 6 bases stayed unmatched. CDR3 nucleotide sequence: TGTGCCAGCATGCAGCTAGCGGGGGGATACGAGCAGTACTTC. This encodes CASMQLAGGYEQYF.

CDR3 sequence (DNA): TGCAGCGCCCGGACTAGCGGGGGCAATGAGCAGTTCTTC. Protein sequence: CSARTSGGNEQFF. V is TRBV29-1 and J is TRBJ2-1, with TRBD2 matching 13 bases. The V segment lost 7 bases and the J segment 6 bases; nucleotides outside the gene matches: 3. Per germline, CDR1 SQVTM and CDR2 ANQGSEA. This CDR3 is 13 amino acids long.

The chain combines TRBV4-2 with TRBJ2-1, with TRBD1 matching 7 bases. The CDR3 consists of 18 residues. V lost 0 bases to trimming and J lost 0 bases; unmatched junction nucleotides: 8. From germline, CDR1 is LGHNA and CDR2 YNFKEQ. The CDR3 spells CASSQERTGSSSYNEQFF. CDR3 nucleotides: TGTGCCAGCAGCCAAGAAAGGACAGGATCGAGCTCCTACAATGAGCAGTTCTTC.

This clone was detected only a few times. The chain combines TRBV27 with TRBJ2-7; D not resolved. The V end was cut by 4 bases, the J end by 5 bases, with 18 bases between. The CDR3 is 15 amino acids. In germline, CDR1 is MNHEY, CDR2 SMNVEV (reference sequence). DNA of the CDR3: TGTGCCAGCAGTTCCCGACCCTTCGGGCTGCACGAGCAGTACTTC. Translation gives CASSSRPFGLHEQYF.

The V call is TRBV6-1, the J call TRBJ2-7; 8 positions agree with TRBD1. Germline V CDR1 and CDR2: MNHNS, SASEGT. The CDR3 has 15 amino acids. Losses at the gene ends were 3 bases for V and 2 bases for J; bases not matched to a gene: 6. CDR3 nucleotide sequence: TGTGCCAGCAGTGATGGGACAGGTGGACCCTACGAGCAGTACTTC. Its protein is CASSDGTGGPYEQYF.

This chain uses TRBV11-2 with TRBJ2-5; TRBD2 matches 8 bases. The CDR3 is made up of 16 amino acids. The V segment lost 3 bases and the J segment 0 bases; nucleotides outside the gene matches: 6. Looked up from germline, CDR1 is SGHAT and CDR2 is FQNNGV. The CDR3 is CASSLISRGDQETQYF. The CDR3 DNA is TGTGCCAGCAGCTTGATCTCGCGGGGGGACCAAGAGACCCAGTACTTC.

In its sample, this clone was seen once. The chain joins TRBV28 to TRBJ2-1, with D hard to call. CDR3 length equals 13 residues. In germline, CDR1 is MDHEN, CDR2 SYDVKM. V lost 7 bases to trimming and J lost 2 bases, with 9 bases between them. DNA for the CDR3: TGTGCCAGCACGAGTTCCCCCTACAATGAGCAGTTCTTC. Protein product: CASTSSPYNEQFF.

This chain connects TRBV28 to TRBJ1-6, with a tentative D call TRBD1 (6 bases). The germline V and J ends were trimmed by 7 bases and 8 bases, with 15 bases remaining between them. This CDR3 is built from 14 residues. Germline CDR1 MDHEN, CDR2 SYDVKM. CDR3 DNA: TGTGCCAGCAAGGTCCCGGGGGGCGATTCACCCCTCCACTTT. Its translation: CASKVPGGDSPLHF.

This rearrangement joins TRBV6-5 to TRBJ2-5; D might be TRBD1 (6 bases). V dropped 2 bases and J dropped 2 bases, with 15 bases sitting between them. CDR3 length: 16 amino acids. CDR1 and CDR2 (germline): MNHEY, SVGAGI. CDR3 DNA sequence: TGTGCCAGCAGTTACGCAGGGGCAATTAGACAAGAGACCCAGTACTTC. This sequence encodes CASSYAGAIRQETQYF.

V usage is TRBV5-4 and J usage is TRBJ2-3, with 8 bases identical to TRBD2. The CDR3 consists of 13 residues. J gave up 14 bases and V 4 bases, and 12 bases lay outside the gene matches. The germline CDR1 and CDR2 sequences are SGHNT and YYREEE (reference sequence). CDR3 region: CASSAPGGGYMYF. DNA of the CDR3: TGTGCCAGCAGCGCCCCCGGGGGGGGCTATATGTATTTT.

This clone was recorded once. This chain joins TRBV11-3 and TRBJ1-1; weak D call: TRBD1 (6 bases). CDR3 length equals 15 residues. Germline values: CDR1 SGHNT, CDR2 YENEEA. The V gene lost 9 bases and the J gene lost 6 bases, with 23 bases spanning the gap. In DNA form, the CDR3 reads TGTGCCAGTCGGAGAAGGGCAGGGGAAACATCTGAAGCTTTCTTT. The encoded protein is CASRRRAGETSEAFF. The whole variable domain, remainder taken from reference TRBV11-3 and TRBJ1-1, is EAGVVQSPRYKIIEKKQPVAFWCNPISGHNTLYWYLQNLGQGPELLIRYENEEAVDDSQLPKDRFSAERLKGVDSTLKIQPAELGDSAVYLCASRRRAGETSEAFFGQGTRLTVV.